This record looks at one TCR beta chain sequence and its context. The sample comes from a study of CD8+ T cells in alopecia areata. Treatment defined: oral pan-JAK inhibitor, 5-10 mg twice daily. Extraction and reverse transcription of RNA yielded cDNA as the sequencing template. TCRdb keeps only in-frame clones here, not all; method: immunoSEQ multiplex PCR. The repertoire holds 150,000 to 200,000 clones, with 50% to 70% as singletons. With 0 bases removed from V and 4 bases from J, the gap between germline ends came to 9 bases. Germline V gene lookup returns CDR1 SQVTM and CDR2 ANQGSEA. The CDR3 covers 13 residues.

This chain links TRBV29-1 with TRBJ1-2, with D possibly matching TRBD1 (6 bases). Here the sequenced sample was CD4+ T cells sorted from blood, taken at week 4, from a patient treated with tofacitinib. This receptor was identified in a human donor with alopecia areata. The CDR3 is CSVEETGGYGYTF. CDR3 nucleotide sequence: TGCAGCGTTGAAGAGACAGGCGGCTATGGCTACACCTTC.